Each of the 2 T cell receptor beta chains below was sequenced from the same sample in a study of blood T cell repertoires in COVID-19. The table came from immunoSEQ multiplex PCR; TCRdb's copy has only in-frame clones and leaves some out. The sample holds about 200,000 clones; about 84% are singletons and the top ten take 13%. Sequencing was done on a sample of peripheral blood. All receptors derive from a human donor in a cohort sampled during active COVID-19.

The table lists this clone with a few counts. The CDR3 region is CASSLWDRETQYF. The CDR3 DNA sequence: TGTGCCAGCAGTTTATGGGACAGGGAGACCCAGTACTTC. The chain employs TRBV27 and TRBJ2-5; 8 nucleotides line up with TRBD1. The J segment lost 5 bases and the V segment lost 1 base, leaving 0 bases of the junction unmatched. The CDR3 loop spans 13 amino acids. Germline V gene data show CDR1 as MNHEY and CDR2 as SMNVEV (reference sequence).

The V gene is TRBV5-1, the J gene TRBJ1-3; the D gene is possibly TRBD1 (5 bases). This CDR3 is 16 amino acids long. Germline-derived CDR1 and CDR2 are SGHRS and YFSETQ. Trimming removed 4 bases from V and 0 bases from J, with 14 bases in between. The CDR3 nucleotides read TGCGCCAGCAGCCCGGGGGGTCCGCTCTCTGGAAACACCATATATTTT. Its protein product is CASSPGGPLSGNTIYF.